This T cell receptor (beta chain) was identified in a study of blood T cell repertoires in COVID-19. For the study at large: Some COVID-19 samples were acute and others convalescent; all came from the United States, Italy and Spain. Sources were T cells, B-cell-depleted T cells, or PBMCs; the material itself was cDNA or gDNA.

J lost 3 bases, V lost 0 bases, and 12 bases had no gene match. Germline V lookup: CDR1 LGHNA, CDR2 YNFKEQ. The CDR3 has 18 amino acids. Per the study methods: Nucleated cell number was recorded as an estimate derived from reference gene primer amplification. TCRdb's table, derived via immunoSEQ multiplex PCR, lists solely in-frame clones and lacks some. V and J calls and clone size are copied from that table; D and trimming were computed from the DNA. Among more than 140,000 clones, 84% were seen once, and the ten largest hold 6.5% to 9%. This chain joins TRBV4-2 and TRBJ2-7; 9 nucleotides match TRBD2. The TCR was taken from a woman in her forties or fifties in a cohort sampled during active or convalescent COVID-19. Sequencing was performed on peripheral blood. The CDR3 sequence: CASSQELPKLAGVYEQYF. CDR3 sequence (DNA): TGTGCCAGCAGCCAAGAGTTGCCCAAACTAGCGGGTGTCTACGAGCAGTACTTC.